One sample yielded the 14 T cell receptor beta chains listed below, sequenced in a study of brain metastases from non-small cell lung cancer. Libraries were prepared by immunoSEQ multiplex PCR; TCRdb keeps only in-frame clonotypes and omits some of them. The table records roughly 2,500 clones, more than 70% of them present only once. The specimen sequenced was tumor-adjacent normal tissue. These receptors were collected from a donor at least 40 years old with non-small cell lung cancer.

For this clone: At the DNA level, this CDR3 is encoded by other sequences in the same sample as well. The rearrangement joins TRBV4-2 to TRBJ1-6; 12 nucleotides agree with TRBD1. This CDR3 has 17 residues. Germline CDR1 is LGHNA and CDR2 is YNFKEQ. V shed 0 bases and J 10 bases; nucleotides not matched to a gene: 7. The CDR3 nucleotides are TGTGCCAGCAGCCAAGATAGTTCCGGGACAGGGGGCTCACCCCTCCACTTT. It codes for CASSQDSSGTGGSPLHF.

For this clone: Its ends do not fully match the called genes, so a read error is possible. The chain couples TRBV5-1 to TRBJ2-1; 9 nucleotides agree with TRBD2. Germline CDR1 SGHRS, CDR2 YFSETQ. This CDR3 region has 15 residues. The CDR3 region is CASNLGGGGALEQFF. The CDR3 bases are TGCGCCAGCAACTTGGGAGGCGGGGGGGCCCTTGAGCAGTTCTTC.

The chain employs TRBV12-3 or TRBV12-4 and TRBJ2-6; D ambiguous. The CDR3 totals 13 residues. V was shortened by 8 bases and J by 1 base, with 6 bases between the two germline ends. The CDR3 nucleotides are TGTGCCAGCCTCAGATCTGGGGCCAACGTCCTGACTTTC. Protein: CASLRSGANVLTF.

This chain connects TRBV6-5 to TRBJ1-3; D remains ambiguous. Trimming left V 4 bases short and J 0 bases short, with 10 bases between. The CDR3 is 15 residues long. Germline CDR1 reads MNHEY; CDR2 reads SVGAGI. CDR3 sequence: CASSWSGSSGNTIYF. CDR3 nucleotide sequence: TGTGCCAGCAGTTGGTCAGGTAGCTCTGGAAACACCATATATTTT.

The V and J genes are TRBV2 and TRBJ1-2, with 8 positions matching TRBD1. V lost 5 bases to trimming and J lost 7 bases; unmatched junction nucleotides: 3. CDR1 is SNHLY and CDR2 is FYNNEI in the germline V gene. The CDR3 contains 12 residues. CDR3: CASSQGAAGYTF. The CDR3 DNA reads TGTGCCAGCAGTCAGGGGGCAGCTGGCTACACCTTC.

V and J are TRBV21-1 and TRBJ1-1; the DNA was not used to check the table's D call, TRBD1. TRBV21-1 represents a pseudogene. The CDR3 is made up of 16 amino acids. CDR3 bases: TGTGCCAGCAGGGGTGAAATAGACACAATTCGCACTGAAGCTTTCTTT. Translation: CASRGEIDTIRTEAFF.

In its sample, this clone is large. The gene calls are TRBV5-1 and TRBJ2-1, with a weak D call TRBD2 (5 bases). Germline V lookup: CDR1 SGHRS, CDR2 YFSETQ. With 4 bases removed from V and 5 bases from J, the gap between germline ends came to 10 bases. The CDR3 loop spans 13 amino acids. CDR3 DNA: TGCGCCAGCAGCGAGGGCGAAGACAATGAGCAGTTCTTC. The encoded protein is CASSEGEDNEQFF.

The rearrangement links TRBV19 to TRBJ2-2; maybe TRBD1 (5 bases). The germline V gene has CDR1 LNHDA and CDR2 SQIVND (reference sequence). V was trimmed by 6 bases and J by 7 bases, leaving 12 bases between them. The CDR3 covers 13 residues. CDR3 sequence (DNA): TGTGCCAGTAGCTTGACAGTTATCGGGGAGCTGTTTTTT. It is translated as CASSLTVIGELFF.

The rearrangement uses TRBV7-6 and TRBJ2-7, with D maybe TRBD2 (6 bases). This CDR3 region has 15 residues. Trimming took 0 bases from V and 2 from J, leaving 11 bases between them. Germline CDR1 reads SGHVS; CDR2 reads FNYEAQ. CDR3 region: CASSLARDWTYEQYF. The DNA for the CDR3 is TGTGCCAGCAGCTTAGCGCGGGACTGGACCTACGAGCAGTACTTC.

This clone has a handful of counts. The rearrangement links TRBV9 to TRBJ2-1; 13 bases are shared with TRBD2. J was trimmed by 6 bases and V by 3 bases; bases with no gene match: 3. The CDR3 runs to 15 residues. Germline CDR1 and CDR2: SGDLS and YYNGEE. The CDR3 here is CASSATSGGLNEQFF. The CDR3 nucleotides read TGTGCCAGCAGCGCGACTAGCGGGGGGCTCAATGAGCAGTTCTTC. Full variable domain (outside the CDR3, taken from reference TRBV9 and TRBJ2-1): DSGVTQTPKHLITATGQRVTLRCSPRSGDLSVYWYQQSLDQGLQFLIQYYNGEERAKGNILERFSAQQFPDLHSELNLSSLELGDSALYFCASSATSGGLNEQFFGPGTRLTVL.

This clone was seen just once. The chain recombines TRBV5-1 with TRBJ2-5, with 8 bases matching TRBD2. This CDR3 has 17 amino acids. Germline CDR1 is SGHRS and CDR2 is YFSETQ. V lost 4 bases and J lost 5; bases outside the gene matches: 16. CDR3 loop: CASSAGGSVRSGETQYF. DNA of the CDR3: TGCGCCAGCAGCGCGGGGGGCAGCGTTCGATCGGGGGAGACCCAGTACTTC.

Worth noting for this clone: Other DNA sequences in this sample translate to the same CDR3. The chain employs TRBV27 and TRBJ1-2; D gene unclear. CDR3 length equals 14 residues. The germline V gene encodes CDR1 MNHEY and CDR2 SMNVEV (reference sequence). Trimming removed 9 bases at V and 8 bases at J, with 22 bases between. Here the CDR3 reads CASSPRSRLGGYTF. In DNA form, the CDR3 reads TGTGCCAGTTCCCCCCGGAGTAGGTTGGGCGGCTACACCTTC.

Concerning this clone itself: A junction boundary mismatches the germline segment, possibly from a read error. In the same sample, other DNA sequences code for this CDR3. The chain links TRBV29-1 to TRBJ1-1, with a possible D match to TRBD1 (5 bases). CDR3 length: 12 amino acids. Germline-derived CDR1 and CDR2 are SQVTM and ANQGSEA. The CDR3 coding sequence is TGCAGCGGGGGACGGGAGAACACTGAAGCTTTTTTT. This translates into CSGGRENTEAFF.

The V call is TRBV28, the J call TRBJ1-5, with D possibly matching TRBD1 (5 bases). In germline, CDR1 is MDHEN, CDR2 SYDVKM. Between the trimmed V and J ends, which lost 6 bases and 1 base, there was a span of 13 bases. The CDR3 has 15 amino acids. DNA for the CDR3: TGTGCCAGCAGACCCTCGGGGGTAAGCAATCAGCCCCAGCATTTT. Protein sequence: CASRPSGVSNQPQHF. The full variable domain, completed using reference TRBV28 and TRBJ1-5, is DVKVTQSSRYLVKRTGEKVFLECVQDMDHENMFWYRQDPGLGLRLIYFSYDVKMKEKGDIPEGYSVSREKKERFSLILESASTNQTSMYLCASRPSGVSNQPQHFGDGTRLSIL.